This TCR beta chain was sequenced during a study of T cell repertoires in cytomegalovirus infection. On the study more broadly: Both CMV infection and a matching HLA type were indicated by public TCR beta signatures.

V shed 5 bases and J shed 3 bases, with 14 bases lying between them. CDR1 is SGHTA, CDR2 FQGNSA, per germline. The CDR3 is 14 residues long. Each CDR3 protein gets one entry after TCRdb re-called the reads with MiXCR. Of 150,000 to 180,000 distinct CDR3 sequences in the sample, 20% to 25% are singletons; the top ten hold approximately 9.9%. This clonotype was found many times. The source material was PBMCs. This sequence originates from a human donor in good health (CMV status not recorded). Some clones in this sample may be carry-over from other donors' samples. The V call is TRBV7-2, the J call TRBJ2-7; the D gene could be TRBD1 or TRBD2 (5 bases each). For the CDR3, the DNA is TGTGCCAGCAGCCATCCCGGGACCAACTACGAGCAGTACTTC. Residues: CASSHPGTNYEQYF.